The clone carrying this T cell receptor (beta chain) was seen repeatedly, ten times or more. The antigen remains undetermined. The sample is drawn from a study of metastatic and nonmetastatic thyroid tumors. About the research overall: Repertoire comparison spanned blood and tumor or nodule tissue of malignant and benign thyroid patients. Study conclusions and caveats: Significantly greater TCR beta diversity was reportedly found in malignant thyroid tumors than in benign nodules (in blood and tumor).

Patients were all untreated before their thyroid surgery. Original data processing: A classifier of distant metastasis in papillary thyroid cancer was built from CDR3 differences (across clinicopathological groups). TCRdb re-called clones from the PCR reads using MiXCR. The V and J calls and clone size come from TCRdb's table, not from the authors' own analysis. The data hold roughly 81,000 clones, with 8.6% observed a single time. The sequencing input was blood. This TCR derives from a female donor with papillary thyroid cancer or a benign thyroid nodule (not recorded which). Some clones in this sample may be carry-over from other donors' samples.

CDR3 coding DNA: TGTGCCAGCAGGGGAGACAGGGCTGGTAATGAAAAACTGTTTTTT. Translation gives CASRGDRAGNEKLFF. The V call is TRBV6-1, the J call TRBJ1-4; the match to TRBD1 covers 7 bases. J gave up 4 bases and V 6 bases, and 8 bases lay outside the gene matches. CDR1 and CDR2 (germline): MNHNS, SASEGT. This CDR3 has 15 amino acids.